This TCR beta chain emerged from a study of blood T cell repertoires in COVID-19 (dated by TCRdb to 2020 to 2021). General notes on the study: The collaborator samples originated in the United States, Italy and Spain and spanned the acute and convalescent phases of COVID-19. Nearly every sample came with metadata listing a de-identified subject ID, COVID-19 status, age in years and sex. The material from the prospective study consisted of cDNA or gDNA derived from T cells, B-cell-depleted T cells, or PBMCs. Where available, HLA class I and class II types were taken from metadata supplied by the sample provider and were not determined by assay-based typing. The dataset comprised deeply sampled blood TCRbeta repertoires from subjects exposed to, actively infected with, or recovered from COVID-19. Samples came from the ongoing ImmuneRACE study (first 160 participants) plus 1,254 subjects from 6 global collaborators. The repertoires were made available in a free public database intended to serve as a resource for research on the immune response to SARS-CoV-2.

The study at large found these results: The quantity of clinical and demographic metadata differed by source and by participant and was supplied without curation.

As to this clone: The clone's antigen remains unknown. The record has no base qualities; no much larger clone is one base away.

The immunoSEQ Assay, a bias-controlled multiplex PCR, was used to amplify TCRbeta CDR3 regions from genomic DNA. The authors' pipeline ran thus. The number of nucleated cells in each sample was estimated by amplification of reference gene primers within the assay. Sequence reads were collapsed and filtered to measure the absolute abundance of every unique TCRbeta CDR3 rearrangement. For each sample, productive Simpson clonality was calculated as the square root of Simpson's diversity index over productive rearrangements. TCRdb re-hosts the immuneACCESS table, in-frame sequences only. Its copies lack some clones; in the studies checked, an unresolved V gene accounts for under half of them, and the cause for the rest is not known. V and J calls and clone size are as listed in that table; D and trimming were resolved from the DNA. The sample table shows more than 200,000 clones, and about 86% are seen once. Roughly 8% of the sample is held by the ten biggest clonotypes.

From the germline V gene, CDR1 is MNHEY and CDR2 is SVGAGI. V was cut back by 2 bases and J by 3 bases, leaving a gap of 7 bases between them. The CDR3 contains 13 residues, cysteine and phenylalanine counted. Just CDR3 DNA is preserved here, 39 bases in frame from base 1. Each collaborating institution followed its own protocols to collect whole blood in K2EDTA tubes. For TCRbeta analysis, collaborator samples were shipped as frozen whole blood, as isolated PBMCs, or as DNA extracted from either sample type. The TCR originated in a woman between 50 and 59 years old with acute or convalescent COVID-19. Here the chain combines TRBV6-5 and TRBJ1-2; there is no confident call for the D gene. Sequenced input: peripheral blood. Read as DNA, the sequence is TGTGCCAGCAGTTACAGGAGAGACTATGGCTACACCTTC. Protein translation: CASSYRRDYGYTF.